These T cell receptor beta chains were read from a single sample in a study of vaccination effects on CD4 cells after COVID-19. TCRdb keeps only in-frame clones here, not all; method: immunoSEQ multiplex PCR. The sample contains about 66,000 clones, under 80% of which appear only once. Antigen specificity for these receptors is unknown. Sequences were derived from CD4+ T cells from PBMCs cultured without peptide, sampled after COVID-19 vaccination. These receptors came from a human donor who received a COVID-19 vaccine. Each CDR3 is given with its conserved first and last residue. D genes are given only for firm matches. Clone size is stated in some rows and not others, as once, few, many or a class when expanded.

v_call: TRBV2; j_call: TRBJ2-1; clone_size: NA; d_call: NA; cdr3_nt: TGTGCCAGCAGTGGGGTCAGCTACGGTGAGCAGTTCTTC; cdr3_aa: CASSGVSYGEQFF
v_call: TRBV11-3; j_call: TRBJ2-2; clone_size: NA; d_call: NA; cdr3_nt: TGTGCCAGCAGCCGAAGGACGGCCCCGAACACCGGGGAGCTGTTTTTT; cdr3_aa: CASSRRTAPNTGELFF
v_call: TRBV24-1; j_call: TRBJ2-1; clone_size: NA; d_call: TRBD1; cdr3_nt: TGTGCCACCAGTGACGACAGGGAGTGGAATGAGCAGTTCTTC; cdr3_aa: CATSDDREWNEQFF
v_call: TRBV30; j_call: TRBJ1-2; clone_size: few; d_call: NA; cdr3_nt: TGTGCCTGGAGCCGGGGACGGAACTATGGCTACACCTTC; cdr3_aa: CAWSRGRNYGYTF
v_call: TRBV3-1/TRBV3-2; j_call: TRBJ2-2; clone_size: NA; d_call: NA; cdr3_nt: TGTGCCAGCAGCCCCCGCGAACAGGGCACCGGGGAGCTGTTTTTT; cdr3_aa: CASSPREQGTGELFF
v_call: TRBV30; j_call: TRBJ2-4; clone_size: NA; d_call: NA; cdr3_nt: TGTGCCTGGAGTGTAATCCTAGCCAAAAACATTCAGTACTTC; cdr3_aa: CAWSVILAKNIQYF
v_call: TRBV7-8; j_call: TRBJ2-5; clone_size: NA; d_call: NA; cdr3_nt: TGTGCCAGCAGCTTAGGACAGGGGAGGGGGGAGACCCAGTACTTC; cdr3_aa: CASSLGQGRGETQYF
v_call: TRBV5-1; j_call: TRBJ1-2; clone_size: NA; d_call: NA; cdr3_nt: TGCGCCAGCAGCTTCGTCCAGGGAGAAGGCTACACCTTC; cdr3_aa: CASSFVQGEGYTF
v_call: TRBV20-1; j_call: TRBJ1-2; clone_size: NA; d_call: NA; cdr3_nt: TGCAGTGCCCAGGGGCGGGATGGCTACACCTTC; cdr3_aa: CSAQGRDGYTF
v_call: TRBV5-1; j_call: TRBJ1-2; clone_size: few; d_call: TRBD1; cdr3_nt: TGCGCCAGCAGCTTGGAGGGACAGGGCTTGGGCTACACCTTC; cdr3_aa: CASSLEGQGLGYTF
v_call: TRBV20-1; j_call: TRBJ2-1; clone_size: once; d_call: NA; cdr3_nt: TGCAGTGCTAGTGGGGGGGCCTCCTACAATGAGCAGTTCTTC; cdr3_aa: CSASGGASYNEQFF
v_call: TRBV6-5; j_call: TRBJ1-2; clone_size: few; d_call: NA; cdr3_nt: TGTGCCAGCAGTTACCGCTGGAGCTATGGCTACACCTTC; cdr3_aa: CASSYRWSYGYTF
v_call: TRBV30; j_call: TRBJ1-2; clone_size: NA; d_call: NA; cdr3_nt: TGTGCCTGGAAAAGGGAAAGCGCCTATGGCTACACCTTC; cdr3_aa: CAWKRESAYGYTF
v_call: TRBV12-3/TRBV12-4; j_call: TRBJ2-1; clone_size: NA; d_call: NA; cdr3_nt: TGTGCCAGCCGTTCTGGTTCCTACAATGAGCAGTTCTTC; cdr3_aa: CASRSGSYNEQFF
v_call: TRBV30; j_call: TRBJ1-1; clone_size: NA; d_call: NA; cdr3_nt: TGTGCCTGGAGTGTAGCGGCAGGCACTGAAGCTTTCTTT; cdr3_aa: CAWSVAAGTEAFF
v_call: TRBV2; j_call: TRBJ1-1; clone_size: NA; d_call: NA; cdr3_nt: TGTGCCAGCAGTTCGCAGGCGCGACATCTATTT; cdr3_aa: CASSSQARHLF
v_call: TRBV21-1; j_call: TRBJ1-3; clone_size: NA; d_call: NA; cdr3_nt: TGTGCCAGCAGCCCCTCCTTCGTGAGGGAGACTGGAAACACCATATATTTT; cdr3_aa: CASSPSFVRETGNTIYF
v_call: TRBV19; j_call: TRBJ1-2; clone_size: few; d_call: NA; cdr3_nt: TGTGCCAGTAGTACCGCCGGTACGGGTGGCTATGGCTACACCTTC; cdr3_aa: CASSTAGTGGYGYTF
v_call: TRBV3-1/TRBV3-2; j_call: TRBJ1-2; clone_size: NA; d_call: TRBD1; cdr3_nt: TGTGCCAGCAGCCAAACAGGGGCTGGCTACACCTTC; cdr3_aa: CASSQTGAGYTF
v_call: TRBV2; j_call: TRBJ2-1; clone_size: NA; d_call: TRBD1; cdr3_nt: TGTGCCAGCAGTGTCCTCAGGGGGTATGAGCAGTTCTTC; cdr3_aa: CASSVLRGYEQFF
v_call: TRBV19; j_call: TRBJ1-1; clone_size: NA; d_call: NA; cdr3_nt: TGTGCCAGTATCCGTTACCAGGGGCTTGAAGCTTTCTTT; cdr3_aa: CASIRYQGLEAFF
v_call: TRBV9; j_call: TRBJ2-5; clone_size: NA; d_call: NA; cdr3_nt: TGTGCCAGCAGCGTAGTACCACAAGAGACCCAGTACTTC; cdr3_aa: CASSVVPQETQYF
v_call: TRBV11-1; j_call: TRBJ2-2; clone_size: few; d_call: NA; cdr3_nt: TGTGCCAGCAGCCCCCCTTGGGGTATCGGGGAGCTGTTTTTT; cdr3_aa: CASSPPWGIGELFF
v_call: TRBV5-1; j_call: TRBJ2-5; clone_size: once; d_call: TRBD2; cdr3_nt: TGCGCCAGCAGCAAGGGACTAGGGTCGGCAGAGACCCAGTACTTC; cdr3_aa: CASSKGLGSAETQYF
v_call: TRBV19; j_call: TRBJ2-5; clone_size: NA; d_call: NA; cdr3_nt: TGTGCCAGTAGTATAGTAGGGTACCAAGAGACCCAGTACTTC; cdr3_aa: CASSIVGYQETQYF
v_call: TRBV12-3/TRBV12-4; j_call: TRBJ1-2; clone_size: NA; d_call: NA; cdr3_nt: TGTGCCAGCAGTTTCGAGAGGGGGATTGGCTACACCTTC; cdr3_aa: CASSFERGIGYTF
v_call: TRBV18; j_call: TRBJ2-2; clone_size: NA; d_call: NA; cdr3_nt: TGTGCCAGCTCACCCTCCAGGGATCGGGCCGGGGAGCTGTTTTTT; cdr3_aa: CASSPSRDRAGELFF
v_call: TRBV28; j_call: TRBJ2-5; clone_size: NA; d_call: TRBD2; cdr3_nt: TGTGCCGGCAGCCTACCTAGCGGGGGGTCAGAGACCCAGTACTTC; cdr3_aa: CAGSLPSGGSETQYF
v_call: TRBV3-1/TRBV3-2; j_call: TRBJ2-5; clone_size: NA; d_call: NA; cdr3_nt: TGTGCCAGCCGCCAGCCACTCCAAGAGACCCAGTACTTC; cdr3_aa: CASRQPLQETQYF
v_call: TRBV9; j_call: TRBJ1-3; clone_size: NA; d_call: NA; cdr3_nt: TGTGCCAGCAGCGGAGCGAGTGTCGGTCCTGGAAACACCATATATTTT; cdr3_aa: CASSGASVGPGNTIYF
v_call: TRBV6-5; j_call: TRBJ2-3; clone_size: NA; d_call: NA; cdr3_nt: TGTGCCAGCAGTTACCCCGGGACTAGCACAGATACGCAGTATTTT; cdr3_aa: CASSYPGTSTDTQYF
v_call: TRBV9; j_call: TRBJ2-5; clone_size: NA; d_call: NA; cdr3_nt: TGTGCCAGCAGCGTAGTCGGATCGGGAGAGACCCAGTACTTC; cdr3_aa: CASSVVGSGETQYF
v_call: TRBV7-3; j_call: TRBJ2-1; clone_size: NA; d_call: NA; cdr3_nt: TGTGCCAGCAGCTTCTTGGCTGGGTCCTACAATGAGCAGTTCTTC; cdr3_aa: CASSFLAGSYNEQFF
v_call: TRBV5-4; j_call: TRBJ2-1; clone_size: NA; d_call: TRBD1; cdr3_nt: TGTGCCAGCAGCTTGGGACAGGGAGCCTACAATGAGCAGTTCTTC; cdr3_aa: CASSLGQGAYNEQFF
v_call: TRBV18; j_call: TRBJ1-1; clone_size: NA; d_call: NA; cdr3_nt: TGTGCCAGCTCACCCGGACAGAACACTGAAGCTTTCTTT; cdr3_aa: CASSPGQNTEAFF
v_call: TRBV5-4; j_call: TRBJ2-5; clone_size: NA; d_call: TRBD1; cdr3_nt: TGTGCCAGCAGCTTAGACAGGGGGATGGTTCGAGAGACCCAGTACTTC; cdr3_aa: CASSLDRGMVRETQYF
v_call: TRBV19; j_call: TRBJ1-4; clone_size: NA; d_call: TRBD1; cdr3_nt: TGTGCCAGTAGTATTTTCTCGACAGGGAATAATGAAAAACTGTTTTTT; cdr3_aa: CASSIFSTGNNEKLFF
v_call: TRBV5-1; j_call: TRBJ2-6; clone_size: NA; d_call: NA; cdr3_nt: TGCGCCAGCAGCTTGGTAGGAGCGCTCGCTGCTTCTGGGGCCAACGTCCTGACTTTC; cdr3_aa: CASSLVGALAASGANVLTF
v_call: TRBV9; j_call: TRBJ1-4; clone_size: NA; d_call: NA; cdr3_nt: TGTGCCAGCAGCGTTTTGGGAGGACCCAATGAAAAACTGTTTTTT; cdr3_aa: CASSVLGGPNEKLFF